The source of this TCR beta chain is a study of T-cell memory formation after mild COVID-19. This clonotype has just a few counts. Germline loops: CDR1 SGHAT, CDR2 FQNNGV. This CDR3 is built from 16 residues. V shed 6 bases and J 6 bases; nucleotides not matched to a gene: 13. TCRdb re-analysed the 5' RACE reads in MiXCR, keeping a single row per CDR3 protein. The sample holds some 200,000 distinct CDR3 sequences; about a fifth are singletons and the top ten take 23%. The clonotype comes from an adult woman who had mild COVID-19 (a few samples of this study predate the infection). Cell type and time point are not known. The sample was PBMCs or a T cell subset sorted from them (not recorded which). The rearrangement uses TRBV11-2 and TRBJ2-1; 8 bases line up with TRBD2. CDR3 sequence reads: CASSTAGGTSFNEQFF. CDR3 DNA: TGTGCCAGCAGTACTGCCGGTGGGACTAGTTTCAATGAGCAGTTCTTC.